This passage covers 6 T cell receptor beta chains from one sample sequenced in a study of blood T cell repertoires in COVID-19. Some clones are missing from TCRdb's copy, which holds only in-frame ones; the method was immunoSEQ multiplex PCR. The sample includes fewer than 350,000 clones, roughly 90% of them seen just once. Sequencing input: peripheral blood. The receptors were gathered from a woman aged 60 to 75 with COVID-19, enrolled during active disease.

The chain recombines TRBV7-2 with TRBJ1-2, with 7 bases fitting TRBD1. The CDR3 is 16 amino acids. Germline CDR1 reads SGHTA; CDR2 reads FQGNSA. V shed 5 bases, J shed 2 bases, and the junction held 11 bases outside the gene matches. The chain's CDR3 is CASSLDRAFLNYGYTF. CDR3 DNA: TGTGCCAGCAGCCTTGACAGGGCTTTCTTAAACTATGGCTACACCTTC.

This chain uses TRBV20-1 with TRBJ1-2; D gene uncertain. Germline V CDR1 and CDR2: DFQATT, SNEGSKA (reference sequence). Trimming cost V 3 bases and J 4 bases, with 12 bases left between them. The CDR3 loop spans 13 amino acids. CDR3 DNA sequence: TGCAGTGCTAGTCTACCAACGAGCTATGGCTACACCTTC. Its protein is CSASLPTSYGYTF.

The chain joins TRBV5-5 to TRBJ1-5, with D possibly matching TRBD1 (6 bases). Looked up from germline, CDR1 is SGHKS and CDR2 is YYEKEE (reference sequence). This CDR3 comprises 16 residues. V lost 0 bases to trimming and J lost 4 bases, with 14 bases between them. CDR3 loop: CASSLATGVGNQPQHF. CDR3 in DNA: TGTGCCAGCAGCTTGGCGACAGGCGTAGGTAATCAGCCCCAGCATTTT.

The table lists this clone with a few counts. The chain combines TRBV28 with TRBJ2-7, with D uncertain. Trimming removed 6 bases from V and 4 bases from J, with 13 bases in between. The CDR3 consists of 13 residues. In germline, CDR1 is MDHEN, CDR2 SYDVKM. The CDR3 bases are TGTGCCAGCAGCCCTACCGTTATTTACGAGCAGTACTTC. Its protein is CASSPTVIYEQYF.

In its sample, this clone was seen once. This CDR3 reads CASSHGSNQPQHF. CDR3 coding DNA: TGCGCCAGCAGCCACGGTTCCAATCAGCCCCAGCATTTT. This chain links TRBV4-1 with TRBJ1-5; the D is unclear. Trimming cost V 3 bases and J 3 bases, with 6 bases left between them. This CDR3 is 13 amino acids long. Germline V gives CDR1 MGHRA, CDR2 YSYEKL.

The J gene is TRBJ1-3, the V gene TRBV7-9, with 8 positions matching TRBD1. Germline V gives CDR1 SEHNR, CDR2 FQNEAQ (reference sequence). This CDR3 contains 15 residues. Trimming at V came to 4 bases and at J to 7 bases, leaving 9 bases not matched to a gene. The CDR3 nucleotides read TGTGCCAGCAGCTCCCCCGGACAGGGCCGGAACACCATATATTTT. Translated: CASSSPGQGRNTIYF.